One T cell receptor beta chain is described in this entry. Its antigen is not identified. The sample comes from a study of post-analysis software for immune sequencing data. Per the germline V gene, CDR1 is SGHTA and CDR2 is FQGNSA. The V gene end was trimmed by 5 bases and the J gene end by 8 bases; junction bases not matched to a gene: 9. The length of the CDR3 is 14 residues. Overall study results and limits: Patients had higher frequencies than controls of roughly five TRBV segments, including TRBV5-6, TRBV5-1 and TRBV20-1.

cDNA libraries for TCR beta contained unique molecular identifiers. TCRdb processed the PCR reads anew with MiXCR; each CDR3 protein has one entry. This table has 450,000 to 700,000 distinct CDR3 sequences, 44% appearing once. The genes are TRBV7-2 and TRBJ2-3; 8 bases are a match to TRBD2. The receptor comes from a girl aged 10 to 17 with multiple sclerosis. Sequencing was done on a sample of blood. CDR3 in DNA: TGTGCCAGCAGCGTGGCCGGGGGGGTTGGTACGCAGTATTTT. Translating gives CASSVAGGVGTQYF.